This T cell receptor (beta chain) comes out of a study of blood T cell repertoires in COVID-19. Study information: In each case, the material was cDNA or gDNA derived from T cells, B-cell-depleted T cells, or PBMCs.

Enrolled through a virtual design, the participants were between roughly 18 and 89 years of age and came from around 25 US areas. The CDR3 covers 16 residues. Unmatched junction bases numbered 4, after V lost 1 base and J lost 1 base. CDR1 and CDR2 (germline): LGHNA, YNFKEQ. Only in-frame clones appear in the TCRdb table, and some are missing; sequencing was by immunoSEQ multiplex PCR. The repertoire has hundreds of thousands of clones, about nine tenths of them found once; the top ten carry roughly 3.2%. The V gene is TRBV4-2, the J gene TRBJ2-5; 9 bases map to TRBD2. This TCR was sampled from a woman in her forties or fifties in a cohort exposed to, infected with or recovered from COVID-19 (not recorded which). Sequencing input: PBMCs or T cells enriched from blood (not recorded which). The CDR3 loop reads CASSQGGGAFQETQYF. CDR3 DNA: TGTGCCAGCAGCCAAGGCGGGGGGGCCTTCCAAGAGACCCAGTACTTC.